What follows are 32 T cell receptor beta chains derived from one specimen sequenced in a study of regulatory T cells in long-lasting Graves disease. Regarding time point: newly diagnosed GD, antithyroid drugs for less than 3 months. The TCR library was made from RNA that had been extracted from PBMCs in TRIzol. With iRepertoire HTBI primers and Arm-PCR of CDR3 regions, TCR beta libraries were built. A single record per CDR3 protein comes from TCRdb applying MiXCR to the multiplex PCR reads. The profile covers around 240,000 distinct CDR3 sequences, with 15% to 20% appearing a single time and about 14% taken by the ten largest. These sequences were also reported in another study, on T cells in Graves' hyperthyroidism and ophthalmopathy.

Sequenced here: peripheral blood mononuclear cells (PBMCs), sampled at new diagnosis, from a patient treated with antithyroid drugs. Receptor source: a woman aged 30 to 39 with Graves disease.

V usage is TRBV6-1 and J usage is TRBJ2-7; 10 bases line up with TRBD2. The J segment lost 1 base and the V segment lost 6 bases, leaving 3 bases of the junction unmatched. Germline V lookup: CDR1 MNHNS, CDR2 SASEGT. This CDR3 comprises 14 residues. The chain's CDR3 is CASRTSGASYEQYF. CDR3 nucleotide sequence: TGTGCCAGCAGAACTAGCGGGGCTTCCTACGAGCAGTACTTC.

Notes on this clonotype: A single base is all that separates this from a far larger clone, so a read error is likely. V and J are TRBV2 and TRBJ2-1; 9 nucleotides align to TRBD1. The J call is in doubt because the DNA end fits TRBJ2-5 better. CDR3 length equals 16 residues. CDR1 SNHLY and CDR2 FYNNEI come from the germline V gene. The CDR3 bases are TGTGCCAGCAGTCAACCGGGACAGGGACGGCAAGAGACCCAGTACTTC. It encodes CASSQPGQGRQETQYF.

The rearrangement joins TRBV27 to TRBJ1-2, with 7 bases that match TRBD1. After removal of 5 bases from V and 4 bases from J, the junction contained 10 bases not matched to a gene. Germline-derived CDR1 and CDR2 are MNHEY and SMNVEV (reference sequence). The CDR3 loop spans 15 amino acids. In DNA form, the CDR3 reads TGTGCCAGCAGTGCCGACAGGGAAGGAGGCTATGGCTACACCTTC. Translated: CASSADREGGYGYTF.

This chain uses TRBV7-9 with TRBJ1-1; tentatively, D is TRBD1 (5 bases). The CDR3 has 15 amino acids. In germline, CDR1 is SEHNR, CDR2 FQNEAQ (reference sequence). The V end lost 5 bases, the J end lost 4 bases, and 17 bases lay between the germline ends. For the CDR3, the DNA is TGTGCCAGCAGCCCCACCGAAGGGGCGGGCACTGAAGCTTTCTTT. This codes for CASSPTEGAGTEAFF. The entire variable domain, with the rest obtained from reference TRBV7-9 and TRBJ1-1, is as follows: DTGVSQNPRHKITKRGQNVTFRCDPISEHNRLYWYRQTLGQGPEFLTYFQNEAQLEKSRLLSDRFSAERPKGSFSTLEIQRTEQGDSAMYLCASSPTEGAGTEAFFGQGTRLTVV.

CDR3 in amino acids: CASSPRGQGATEAFF. CDR3 in DNA: TGTGCCAGCAGTCCCAGGGGACAGGGGGCCACTGAAGCTTTCTTT. The chain has TRBV6-1 and TRBJ1-1, with TRBD1 identical over 12 bases. The CDR3 extends over 15 amino acids. V trimming: 5 bases; J trimming: 4 bases; junction bases outside the gene matches: 5. Germline CDR1 and CDR2: MNHNS and SASEGT.

The sample holds many counts of this clonotype. The rearrangement uses TRBV7-2 and TRBJ1-2; TRBD1 is a possible D gene (5 bases). Germline V lookup: CDR1 SGHTA, CDR2 FQGNSA. The length of the CDR3 is 12 residues. Trimming cost V 5 bases and J 9 bases, with 13 bases left between them. In DNA, the CDR3 is TGTGCCAGCAGCCCAAACGGACAAAGCTACACCTTC. This translates into CASSPNGQSYTF.

This clonotype showed up many times. The V and J genes are TRBV2 and TRBJ2-3, with D unclear. Trimming shortened V by 4 bases and J by 2 bases, and 16 bases separated the two germline ends. CDR1 and CDR2 from the germline V gene are SNHLY and FYNNEI. The CDR3 has 16 amino acids. The CDR3 spells CASSVWSAEPTDTQYF. Here the CDR3 DNA reads TGTGCCAGCAGTGTCTGGTCAGCAGAACCCACAGATACGCAGTATTTT.

The rearrangement joins TRBV19 to TRBJ2-1; D is possibly TRBD1 (5 bases). Trimming took off 0 bases at V and 3 bases at J, with 9 bases between the two ends. The CDR3 loop spans 15 amino acids. CDR1 LNHDA and CDR2 SQIVND come from the germline V gene (reference sequence). The CDR3 here is CASSIEQQGYNEQFF. The CDR3 DNA reads TGTGCCAGTAGTATAGAACAGCAGGGCTACAATGAGCAGTTCTTC.

This clonotype occurred many times. The rearrangement joins TRBV2 to TRBJ1-2, with D perhaps TRBD1 (6 bases). Trimming took off 8 bases at V and 4 bases at J, with 17 bases between the two ends. The CDR3 length is 14 residues. CDR1 SNHLY and CDR2 FYNNEI come from the germline V gene. In nucleotides, the CDR3 is TGTGCCAGCGTACAAGGGGGAAGGAGCTATGGCTACACCTTC. Amino acids: CASVQGGRSYGYTF.

This chain joins TRBV12-3 or TRBV12-4 and TRBJ2-1; 12 bases line up with TRBD2. This CDR3 spans 17 amino acids. J was trimmed by 4 bases and V by 3 bases; bases with no gene match: 7. CDR3 region: CASSFRLAGDSYNEQFF. CDR3 nucleotide sequence: TGTGCCAGCAGTTTCCGACTAGCGGGGGACAGTTACAATGAGCAGTTCTTC.

This clonotype has ten or more counts. The rearrangement uses TRBV4-2 and TRBJ1-2, with D possibly matching TRBD1 (5 bases). The CDR3 runs 16 residues. CDR1 and CDR2 (germline): LGHNA, YNFKEQ. V was shortened by 0 bases and J by 4 bases, with 15 bases between the two germline ends. CDR3 coding DNA: TGTGCCAGCAGCCAAGAGGGGGATCAGGGAACCTATGGCTACACCTTC. Its translation: CASSQEGDQGTYGYTF.

This clonotype was observed at least ten times. The rearrangement joins TRBV6-2 or TRBV6-3 to TRBJ2-7, with 7 bases that match TRBD2. Germline CDR1 is MNHEY and CDR2 is SVGEGT. The V gene end was trimmed by 5 bases and the J gene end by 3 bases; junction bases not matched to a gene: 34. CDR3 size: 23 residues. DNA of the CDR3: TGTGCCAGCAGTGCCTCGGGGGGAAGCGGTGAGAGCAAAATAGCTGCTGTAAGCTACGAGCAGTACTTC. Translating it yields CASSASGGSGESKIAAVSYEQYF.

This clonotype was recorded at least ten times. The gene calls are TRBV2 and TRBJ1-1; D remains ambiguous. CDR3 length: 13 amino acids. Trimming left V 8 bases short and J 4 bases short, with 14 bases between. Germline CDR1 is SNHLY and CDR2 is FYNNEI. Here the CDR3 reads CASVASRSTEAFF. The CDR3 DNA follows: TGTGCCAGCGTAGCCTCACGGTCCACTGAAGCTTTCTTT.

This clonotype was observed at least ten times. The chain couples TRBV19 to TRBJ1-2; weak D call: TRBD1 (6 bases). Germline CDR1 is LNHDA and CDR2 is SQIVND (reference sequence). V lost 9 bases and J 4 bases, leaving 15 bases between the germline ends. CDR3 length: 13 amino acids. The CDR3 is CASRPDSRYGYTF. CDR3 nucleotides: TGTGCCAGCAGGCCGGACAGCCGCTATGGCTACACCTTC.

Comments on this clonotype: No DNA is shown, since the ends of the CDR3 on it are uncertain; the CDR3 is the one TCRdb lists. J is TRBJ1-2 and V is TRBV20-1; TRBD1, the table's D call, was not compared with the DNA. Germline CDR1 and CDR2: DFQATT and SNEGSKA (reference sequence). With termini counted, the CDR3 has 15 amino acids. CDR3 sequence: CSASWTRAFWRGYTF.

The gene calls are TRBV20-1 and TRBJ1-2; TRBD1 agrees at 7 bases. Per germline, CDR1 DFQATT and CDR2 SNEGSKA (reference sequence). With V trimmed by 6 bases and J by 4 bases, 8 bases remained unmatched. CDR3 size: 13 residues. DNA for the CDR3: TGCAGTGCAGCTGCGACAGGGAGCTATGGCTACACCTTC. Its translation: CSAAATGSYGYTF.

Many counts were recorded for this clonotype. The genes are TRBV29-1 and TRBJ2-7, with D perhaps matching TRBD1 or TRBD2 (5 bases each). The CDR3 loop spans 13 amino acids. Looked up from germline, CDR1 is SQVTM and CDR2 is ANQGSEA. Trimming left V 4 bases short and J 6 bases short, with 16 bases between. CDR3 DNA: TGCAGCGTTGGGGGGTTCGTCGGGTTCGAGCAGTACTTC. Translated: CSVGGFVGFEQYF.

In its sample, this clonotype was seen a few times. The gene calls are TRBV10-3 and TRBJ2-6; unclear D gene. With 4 bases removed from V and 7 bases from J, the gap between germline ends came to 11 bases. This CDR3 has 14 amino acids. Looked up from germline, CDR1 is ENHRY and CDR2 is SYGVKD. CDR3 nucleotides: TGTGCCATCAGTGGGACGACGAAAGCCAACGTCCTGACTTTC. Its protein is CAISGTTKANVLTF.

This clonotype occurred a few times. V is TRBV19 and J is TRBJ2-4; maybe TRBD2 (5 bases). The CDR3 sequence is 12 residues long. V was cut by 10 bases and J by 2 bases, with 9 bases left in between. Germline CDR1 LNHDA, CDR2 SQIVND (reference sequence). The CDR3 is CATAGTKNIQYF. CDR3 nucleotides: TGTGCCACCGCCGGGACCAAAAACATTCAGTACTTC.

This clonotype came up once. The rearrangement links TRBV30 to TRBJ1-1; 7 bases match TRBD1. Trimming cost V 5 bases and J 3 bases; bases outside gene matches: 6. The CDR3 is made up of 13 amino acids. Per the germline V gene, CDR1 is GTSNPN and CDR2 is SVGIG (reference sequence). Written as DNA, the CDR3 is TGTGCCTGGGCCAGGGGGTTGGACACTGAAGCTTTCTTT. The encoded protein is CAWARGLDTEAFF.

Notes on this clonotype: A far larger clone is one base from this, pointing to a likely read error. The V gene is TRBV6-2 or TRBV6-3, the J gene TRBJ1-5, with 8 positions matching TRBD1. This CDR3 spans 14 amino acids. Germline trimming cut 7 bases from V and 9 bases from J; bases unmatched to any gene: 11. The V gene's germline CDR1 is MNHEY and CDR2 SVGEGT. In nucleotides, the CDR3 is TGTGCCAGCACCAGGGACAGGCAAGGGCGGCCCCAGCATTTT. It codes for CASTRDRQGRPQHF.

This rearrangement joins TRBV7-9 to TRBJ2-3; 8 nucleotides match TRBD2. Germline CDR1 reads SEHNR; CDR2 reads FQNEAQ (reference sequence). The CDR3 extends over 16 amino acids. V lost 5 bases and J lost 3; bases outside the gene matches: 10. For the CDR3, the DNA is TGTGCCAGCAGCCTACAGGTCGGGAGGGGGACAGATACGCAGTATTTT. The encoded protein is CASSLQVGRGTDTQYF.

The CDR3 loop reads CAISESPVNYGYTF. The CDR3 DNA follows: TGTGCCATCAGTGAGTCGCCAGTAAACTATGGCTACACCTTC. This chain joins TRBV10-3 and TRBJ1-2; D is undetermined. This CDR3 spans 14 amino acids. Trimming pared 0 bases from V and 2 bases from J, leaving 7 bases between. Looked up from germline, CDR1 is ENHRY and CDR2 is SYGVKD.

This clonotype was seen repeatedly, ten times or more. The gene calls are TRBV18 and TRBJ2-3; D unclear. The ends were cut back, 2 bases at V and 3 bases at J, with 0 bases in the middle. Germline V gene sequence: CDR1 KGHSH, CDR2 LQKENI. The CDR3 runs 11 residues. The CDR3 loop is CASSPTDTQYF. The CDR3 region has the DNA TGTGCCAGCTCACCAACAGATACGCAGTATTTT.

The gene calls are TRBV5-4 and TRBJ2-2; D is unresolved. V was pared by 0 bases and J by 5 bases, with 8 bases between. The CDR3 runs 14 residues. Germline V gene sequence: CDR1 SGHNT, CDR2 YYREEE (reference sequence). CDR3 sequence (DNA): TGTGCCAGCAGCTTGGGTACTACAACCGGGGAGCTGTTTTTT. Translated, it gives CASSLGTTTGELFF.

The chain joins TRBV7-8 to TRBJ2-3, with 8 nucleotides matching TRBD2. V lost 1 base, J lost 0 bases, and 6 bases stayed unmatched. Germline V gene data show CDR1 as SGHVS and CDR2 as FQNEAQ. CDR3 length: 17 amino acids. The CDR3 DNA is TGTGCCAGCAGCTTAGGCGTAGCGGGAACTAGCACAGATACGCAGTATTTT. Amino acids: CASSLGVAGTSTDTQYF. Combining the CDR3 with reference TRBV7-8 and TRBJ2-3 gives the whole variable domain GAGVSQSPRYKVAKRGQDVALRCDPISGHVSLFWYQQALGQGPEFLTYFQNEAQLDKSGLPSDRFFAERPEGSVSTLKIQRTQQEDSAVYLCASSLGVAGTSTDTQYFGPGTRLTVL.

This clonotype came up many times. V gene TRBV6-1 combines with J gene TRBJ1-2; no clear D. Germline CDR1 and CDR2: MNHNS and SASEGT. The V end was cut by 3 bases, the J end by 2 bases, with 19 bases between. The CDR3 runs 17 residues. Here the CDR3 reads CASSDVFLDSGNYGYTF. The DNA of the CDR3 is TGTGCCAGCAGTGACGTCTTCCTTGATTCGGGAAACTATGGCTACACCTTC.

This clonotype has at least ten counts. This chain uses TRBV2 with TRBJ1-2; weak D call: TRBD1 (5 bases). V dropped 6 bases and J dropped 0 bases, with 14 bases sitting between them. In germline, CDR1 is SNHLY, CDR2 FYNNEI. This CDR3 spans 15 amino acids. CDR3 coding DNA: TGTGCCAGCAGGGTCGTTGAACAGGCTAACTATGGCTACACCTTC. As protein: CASRVVEQANYGYTF.

The J gene is TRBJ2-7, the V gene TRBV11-2; D call uncertain. Looked up from germline, CDR1 is SGHAT and CDR2 is FQNNGV. CDR3 length: 15 residues. Trimming stripped 0 bases from V and 0 bases from J, with 9 bases between. The CDR3 protein is CASSLDSGYSYEQYF. In nucleotides, the CDR3 is TGTGCCAGCAGCTTAGACTCCGGGTACTCCTACGAGCAGTACTTC.

This clonotype was recorded at least ten times. V gene TRBV19 combines with J gene TRBJ1-5, with D possibly being TRBD1 (5 bases). The CDR3 contains 15 residues. Germline V gene data show CDR1 as LNHDA and CDR2 as SQIVND (reference sequence). Between the trimmed V and J ends, which lost 5 bases and 2 bases, there was a span of 13 bases. CDR3: CASSPPGGGNQPQHF. As DNA, the CDR3 is TGTGCCAGTAGTCCTCCGGGGGGTGGCAATCAGCCCCAGCATTTT.

The table lists this clonotype with many counts. The rearrangement links TRBV20-1 to TRBJ1-5, with D unclear. With 6 bases removed from V and 1 base from J, the gap between germline ends came to 16 bases. CDR3 size: 15 residues. Germline assignment: CDR1 DFQATT and CDR2 SNEGSKA (reference sequence). The chain's CDR3 is CSAHPGGFSNQPQHF. The CDR3 nucleotides read TGCAGTGCGCACCCGGGAGGGTTCAGCAATCAGCCCCAGCATTTT.

With regard to this clonotype: This sequence may be a read error, since a much larger clone differs from it by one base. This rearrangement joins TRBV12-3 or TRBV12-4 to TRBJ2-7; TRBD1 aligns across 8 bases. Trimming cost V 5 bases and J 0 bases; bases outside gene matches: 6. The CDR3 loop spans 15 amino acids. The CDR3 loop is CASSKQGGGSYEQYF. The DNA for the CDR3 is TGTGCCAGCAGTAAACAGGGGGGAGGCTCCTACGAGCAGTACTTC.